Below, one TCR beta chain is given with its context. The sample originates from a study of response to subunit inactivated influenza vaccine. Germline CDR1 is MRHNA and CDR2 is SNTAGT. The CDR3 is made up of 13 amino acids. Trimming shortened V by 5 bases and J by 0 bases, and 8 bases separated the two germline ends. TCRdb processed the RT-PCR reads anew with MiXCR; each CDR3 protein has one entry. The sample records some 800,000 distinct CDR3 sequences, 21% being singletons. The specimen was PBMCs from blood, collected around 5 days after vaccination. The gene calls are TRBV6-4 and TRBJ2-7; tentatively, D is TRBD2 (6 bases). This clonotype was obtained from a man aged 45-60 years who received an inactivated influenza vaccine. The CDR3 loop reads CASSIADSYEQYF. DNA of the CDR3: TGTGCCAGCAGTATAGCGGACTCCTACGAGCAGTACTTC.